The T cell receptor beta chain under discussion was sequenced for a study of siplizumab effects on memory and regulatory T cells. Study results and limitations: Greater diversity than memory cells seemed evident in naive T cells, which also appeared to be major alloresponse contributors.

Data came from immunoSEQ multiplex PCR; TCRdb stores just in-frame clones and leaves some out. The sample has about 100,000 clones, around 90% seen once. This CDR3 contains 15 residues. The germline CDR1 and CDR2 sequences are GTSNPN and SVGIG (reference sequence). The trim removed 2 bases at V and 6 bases at J, leaving 8 bases unmatched. Of note for this clone: The antigen is undetermined.

Sequenced: non-Treg CD4+ T cells sorted from blood. V gene TRBV30 combines with J gene TRBJ1-5; the match to TRBD1 covers 9 bases. The sequence derives from a human donor in good health. CDR3 DNA sequence: TGTGCCTGGAGTCCTCGACAGGGGGGGGTTCAGCCCCAGCATTTT. Protein: CAWSPRQGGVQPQHF.